The 19 T cell receptor beta chains below come from one sample, sequenced in a study of response to subunit inactivated influenza vaccine. TCRdb redid the calling of the RT-PCR reads with MiXCR, one entry per CDR3 protein. The sample includes hundreds of thousands of distinct CDR3 sequences, around 11% seen only once; the top ten take 8% to 13%. The data were also submitted as part of a second study, on T cells expressing NK-cell markers. That source reports: Scientists made TCR beta cDNA using 5'RACE template switching with UMIs.

The material was PBMCs from blood, obtained on the day of vaccination. The receptors derive from a man over 45 who received an inactivated influenza vaccine.

This clonotype came up many times. The chain carries TRBV27 and TRBJ1-2; maybe TRBD1 (6 bases). The CDR3 has 14 residues. Germline V CDR1 and CDR2: MNHEY, SMNVEV (reference sequence). Trimming took off 5 bases at V and 2 bases at J, with 12 bases between the two ends. The CDR3 DNA sequence: TGTGCCAGCAGTCCCCAGACAGGAAACTATGGCTACACCTTC. This codes for CASSPQTGNYGYTF.

This clonotype was detected only a few times. V is TRBV25-1 and J is TRBJ2-7; 7 positions agree with TRBD1. Looked up from germline, CDR1 is MGHDK and CDR2 is SYGVNS. V gave up 6 bases and J gave up 6 bases; unmatched junction bases: 2. This CDR3 has 11 amino acids. This CDR3 reads CASRRTGEQYF. CDR3 DNA: TGTGCCAGCAGGAGGACAGGCGAGCAGTACTTC.

This chain joins TRBV29-1 and TRBJ2-1; TRBD2 might be the D (6 bases). Germline CDR1 and CDR2: SQVTM and ANQGSEA. Trimming took off 3 bases at V and 2 bases at J, with 11 bases between the two ends. CDR3 length: 14 residues. CDR3 residues: CSVDSGFTYNEQFF. The CDR3 region has the DNA TGCAGCGTTGACAGCGGGTTTACCTACAATGAGCAGTTCTTC.

For this clonotype: The junction departs from germline at one end; a sequencing error may be responsible. Here the CDR3 DNA reads TGCGCCTGCAGCCAAGATCCCAACAGACCGGGAGGCTACACCTTC. This encodes CACSQDPNRPGGYTF. This rearrangement joins TRBV4-1 to TRBJ1-2; D remains ambiguous. CDR1 is MGHRA, CDR2 YSYEKL, per germline. The CDR3 is 15 amino acids.

This clonotype was counted at least ten times. The chain uses TRBV27 and TRBJ1-5, with D perhaps TRBD1 (5 bases). Trimming stripped 5 bases from V and 0 bases from J, with 14 bases between. The length of the CDR3 is 16 residues. Germline V gene lookup returns CDR1 MNHEY and CDR2 SMNVEV (reference sequence). DNA for the CDR3: TGTGCCAGCAGTACGGTTGGGACCGCTAGCAATCAGCCCCAGCATTTT. Translating it yields CASSTVGTASNQPQHF.

This chain links TRBV6-2 or TRBV6-3 with TRBJ2-2, with 11 positions matching TRBD1. The CDR3 is 15 amino acids. V lost 6 bases and J lost 6; bases outside the gene matches: 6. CDR1 and CDR2 (germline): MNHEY, SVGEGT. The CDR3 bases are TGTGCCAGCAGGAAAACGGGACAGGGGGCCGGGGAGCTGTTTTTT. Encoded protein: CASRKTGQGAGELFF.

J is TRBJ1-4 and V is TRBV7-9; D gene unclear. Trimming cost V 5 bases and J 7 bases, with 17 bases left between them. From germline, CDR1 is SEHNR and CDR2 FQNEAQ (reference sequence). This CDR3 has 15 amino acids. The CDR3, as DNA: TGTGCCAGCAGCGGCACTAGAGGGAGTGGTGAAAAACTGTTTTTT. As protein: CASSGTRGSGEKLFF.

This clonotype has just one count. A much larger clone is a single base away; this may be a read error. The chain links TRBV12-3 or TRBV12-4 to TRBJ2-3, with D uncertain. V dropped 10 bases and J dropped 6 bases, with 17 bases sitting between them. This CDR3 contains 13 residues. The CDR3 DNA follows: TGTGCCATCAGCCAATACTTGTCCGATACGCAGTATTTT. It codes for CAISQYLSDTQYF.

This clonotype was observed at least ten times. V gene TRBV20-1 combines with J gene TRBJ2-1; a weak D match, TRBD2 (7 bases). This CDR3 comprises 13 residues. Germline values: CDR1 DFQATT, CDR2 SNEGSKA (reference sequence). Trimming cost V 0 bases and J 10 bases, with 13 bases left between them. In DNA, the CDR3 is TGCAGTGCTAGAGACGTGAAGGGGGGGGAGCAGTTCTTC. Protein product: CSARDVKGGEQFF.

This sequence joins TRBV28 and TRBJ1-5, with 8 bases matching TRBD1. This CDR3 spans 13 amino acids. The trim removed 6 bases at V and 6 bases at J, leaving 4 bases unmatched. Germline CDR1 reads MDHEN; CDR2 reads SYDVKM. CDR3 in amino acids: CASRDRGSQPQHF. As DNA, the CDR3 is TGTGCCAGCAGAGACAGGGGATCTCAGCCCCAGCATTTT.

V gene TRBV2 combines with J gene TRBJ1-1, with no clear D. Germline assignment: CDR1 SNHLY and CDR2 FYNNEI. The CDR3 runs 13 residues. Trimming stripped 6 bases from V and 2 bases from J, with 10 bases between. The CDR3 here is CASRIAGNTEAFF. The CDR3 DNA sequence: TGTGCCAGCAGGATAGCGGGAAACACTGAAGCTTTCTTT.

This clonotype was seen a handful of times. The chain links TRBV3-1 to TRBJ2-7; the D gene could be TRBD1 or TRBD2 (7 bases each). Germline V lookup: CDR1 LGHDT, CDR2 YNNKEL (reference sequence). The length of the CDR3 is 16 residues. The V end lost 0 bases, the J end lost 10 bases, and 22 bases lay between the germline ends. As DNA, the CDR3 is TGTGCCAGCAGCCAAGATTCCCTCGAGACAGGGAGGGTTCAGTACTTC. Protein product: CASSQDSLETGRVQYF.

This rearrangement joins TRBV20-1 to TRBJ1-2; D gene ambiguous. V was cut by 1 base and J by 8 bases, with 17 bases left in between. CDR1 is DFQATT, CDR2 SNEGSKA, per germline (reference sequence). The CDR3 spans 14 residues. The chain's CDR3 is CSARGQAGQRGYTF. The CDR3 DNA is TGCAGTGCTAGAGGTCAAGCAGGCCAACGGGGCTACACCTTC.

This sequence joins TRBV6-2 or TRBV6-3 and TRBJ1-5; D not resolved. Germline values: CDR1 MNHEY, CDR2 SVGEGT. V lost 7 bases, J lost 6 bases, and 10 bases lay in between. This CDR3 is built from 12 residues. As DNA, the CDR3 is TGTGCCAGCAATAAGAGAGCTCAGCCCCAGCATTTT. Encoded protein: CASNKRAQPQHF.

In its sample, this clonotype was seen many times. The rearrangement uses TRBV5-6 and TRBJ2-1, with D perhaps TRBD1 (6 bases). The CDR3 consists of 17 residues. The V end was cut by 3 bases, the J end by 4 bases, with 20 bases between. The germline CDR1 and CDR2 sequences are SGHDT and YYEEEE. CDR3 bases: TGTGCCAGCAGCTACGACTACCTGGGACAAAGTTACAATGAGCAGTTCTTC. Its translation: CASSYDYLGQSYNEQFF.

This clonotype was seen a handful of times. J is TRBJ1-4 and V is TRBV20-1; 7 bases agree with TRBD1. Germline trimming cut 2 bases from V and 6 bases from J; bases unmatched to any gene: 9. Germline lookup yields CDR1 DFQATT and CDR2 SNEGSKA (reference sequence). The CDR3 covers 15 residues. The CDR3 nucleotides read TGCAGTGCTAGATCGGCCGGGACAGACTATGAAAAACTGTTTTTT. Translated, it gives CSARSAGTDYEKLFF.

Ten or more counts support this clonotype. The gene calls are TRBV6-2 or TRBV6-3 and TRBJ2-7; no reliable D call. Trimming cost V 6 bases and J 6 bases, with 12 bases left between them. The germline gives CDR1 MNHEY, CDR2 SVGEGT. The CDR3 is 12 residues long. CDR3 amino acids: CASSPTSIEQYF. The DNA for the CDR3 is TGTGCCAGCAGCCCAACCTCTATCGAGCAGTACTTC.

The chain recombines TRBV20-1 with TRBJ2-1; D uncertain. There are 14 residues in the CDR3. Looked up from germline, CDR1 is DFQATT and CDR2 is SNEGSKA (reference sequence). Deletions cut 0 bases from V and 11 bases from J, with 17 bases between. CDR3 nucleotide sequence: TGCAGTGCTAGAGATCGCGCCGGGTTGGGCCAGCAGTTCTTC. It specifies CSARDRAGLGQQFF.

This clonotype has only a few counts. V is TRBV20-1 and J is TRBJ2-7; 10 bases fit TRBD2. The ends lost 0 bases at V and 2 bases at J; junction bases unmatched: 10. This CDR3 spans 17 amino acids. Germline V gene data show CDR1 as DFQATT and CDR2 as SNEGSKA (reference sequence). The CDR3 DNA reads as TGCAGTGCTAGAGATCCCAGGGGACTAGCGAACCCCTACGAGCAGTACTTC. Translating it yields CSARDPRGLANPYEQYF.